Included here is one TCR beta chain sequence, with context. V lost 2 bases to trimming and J lost 10 bases; unmatched junction nucleotides: 5. Germline V CDR1 and CDR2: SGHTA, FQGNSA. This CDR3 region has 14 residues. The sample comes from a study of T cell responses to AZD1222 COVID-19 vaccine. Across the study: Pooled together were second doses at about 4 or about 12 weeks.

Here immunoSEQ multiplex PCR was the method, and the copy in TCRdb shows in-frame clones only, minus some. Here the sample spans about 150,000 clones, roughly 85% being singletons. The sequence derives from an adult in good health. The chain couples TRBV7-2 to TRBJ1-6, with TRBD1 matching over 7 bases. The input for sequencing was peripheral blood, taken on day 0 of AZD1222 vaccination. The CDR3 DNA follows: TGTGCCAGCAGCTTAAAGACAGGGCAATCACCCCTCCACTTT. Protein sequence: CASSLKTGQSPLHF.